This T cell receptor beta chain is drawn from a study of T cells after yellow fever vaccination. Study outcomes and limitations: The secondary response showed a weaker magnitude and a faster peak, day 5 versus 15. Just a small share of clonotypes turned up in the CD4 compartment as well as the CD8 compartment. Clones that expanded after primary vaccination mostly reappeared after the booster (96% CD4, 70% to 90% CD8).

This clonotype turned up a few times. The target antigen is unknown. Conversion of TCR transcripts into cDNA relied on 5'RACE template switching, which added a universal primer site and UMIs. TCRdb recomputed calls from the 5' RACE reads with MiXCR, one row per CDR3 protein. The table lists a few hundred thousand distinct CDR3 sequences, approximately 10% of them singletons. The CDR3 runs to 17 residues. The J segment lost 6 bases and the V segment lost 8 bases, leaving 17 bases of the junction unmatched. Per the germline V gene, CDR1 is MNHEY and CDR2 is SVGEGT. The TCR comes from a man between 18 and 35 years old who received the YFV17D yellow fever vaccine. Sequenced material: CD4+ T cells sorted from PBMCs, taken 5 days after the yellow fever booster vaccination. V usage is TRBV6-2 or TRBV6-3 and J usage is TRBJ2-1; the match to TRBD2 covers 9 bases. This CDR3 reads CASGRPPGLATPNEQFF. In DNA form, the CDR3 reads TGTGCCAGCGGTAGACCACCGGGACTAGCAACCCCCAATGAGCAGTTCTTC.